The 5 T cell receptor beta chains below all came from one sample that was sequenced in a study of blood T cell repertoires in COVID-19. Profiling relied on immunoSEQ multiplex PCR, and the TCRdb table lists in-frame clones only, not all of them. The sample includes around 190,000 clones, roughly 80% of them seen just once. Sequencing was performed on peripheral blood. Receptors were obtained from a human donor in a cohort sampled during active COVID-19.

The gene calls are TRBV27 and TRBJ2-7; 9 bases map to TRBD1. J lost 4 bases, V lost 3 bases, and 4 bases had no gene match. The CDR3 is made up of 14 amino acids. From germline, CDR1 is MNHEY and CDR2 SMNVEV (reference sequence). In DNA form, the CDR3 reads TGTGCCAGCAGTTTCCAACAGGGGGCGTACGAGCAGTACTTC. It is translated as CASSFQQGAYEQYF.

The chain uses TRBV7-2 and TRBJ2-7, with D possibly TRBD1 on 5 matching bases. This CDR3 is 13 amino acids long. The germline V and J ends were trimmed by 5 bases and 0 bases, with 8 bases remaining between them. The germline V gene has CDR1 SGHTA and CDR2 FQGNSA. DNA for the CDR3: TGTGCCAGCAGCGCGCAGGGCTCCTACGAGCAGTACTTC. Its protein product is CASSAQGSYEQYF.

V is TRBV5-1 and J is TRBJ2-1, with 10 bases that match TRBD2. Germline V CDR1 and CDR2: SGHRS, YFSETQ. The CDR3 contains 16 residues. J was trimmed by 9 bases and V by 4 bases; bases with no gene match: 13. As DNA, the CDR3 is TGCGCCAGCAGCCCCGGTCCAGCGGGGGGGCATAGTGAGCAGTTCTTC. Its protein is CASSPGPAGGHSEQFF. Complete variable domain (other parts from reference TRBV5-1 and TRBJ2-1): KAGVTQTPRYLIKTRGQQVTLSCSPISGHRSVSWYQQTPGQGLQFLFEYFSETQRNKGNFPGRFSGRQFSNSRSEMNVSTLELGDSALYLCASSPGPAGGHSEQFFGPGTRLTVL.

J is TRBJ1-5 and V is TRBV4-1; D uncertain. The CDR3 is 15 residues long. Trimming stripped 0 bases from V and 2 bases from J, with 8 bases between. Germline V gene data show CDR1 as MGHRA and CDR2 as YSYEKL. CDR3 protein: CASSQEGDGNQPQHF. In DNA form, the CDR3 reads TGCGCCAGCAGCCAAGAGGGCGACGGCAATCAGCCCCAGCATTTT.

This clone was recorded only once. The chain recombines TRBV7-8 with TRBJ1-4; D call uncertain. V lost 8 bases and J lost 3, with 4 bases in between. The CDR3 spans 11 residues. Germline V lookup: CDR1 SGHVS, CDR2 FQNEAQ. This CDR3 reads CASSANEKLFF. The CDR3 bases are TGTGCCAGCTCCGCTAATGAAAAACTGTTTTTT.